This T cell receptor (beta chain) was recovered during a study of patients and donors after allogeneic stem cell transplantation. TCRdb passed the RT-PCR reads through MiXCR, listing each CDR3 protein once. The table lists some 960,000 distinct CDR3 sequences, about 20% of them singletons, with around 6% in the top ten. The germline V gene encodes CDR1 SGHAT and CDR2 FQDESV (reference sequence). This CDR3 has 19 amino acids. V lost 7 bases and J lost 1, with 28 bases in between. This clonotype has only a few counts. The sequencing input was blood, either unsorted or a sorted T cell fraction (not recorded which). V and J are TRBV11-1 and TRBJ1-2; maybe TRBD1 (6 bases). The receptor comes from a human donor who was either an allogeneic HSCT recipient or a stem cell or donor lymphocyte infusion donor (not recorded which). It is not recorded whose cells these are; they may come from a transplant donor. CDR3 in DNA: TGTGCCAGCACCGAACCGGGACACCCAAAGCGGGGCTTTAACTATGGCTACACCTTC. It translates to CASTEPGHPKRGFNYGYTF. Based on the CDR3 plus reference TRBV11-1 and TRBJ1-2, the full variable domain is EAEVAQSPRYKITEKSQAVAFWCDPISGHATLYWYRQILGQGPELLVQFQDESVVDDSQLPKDRFSAERLKGVDSTLKIQPAELGDSAMYLCASTEPGHPKRGFNYGYTFGSGTRLTVV.